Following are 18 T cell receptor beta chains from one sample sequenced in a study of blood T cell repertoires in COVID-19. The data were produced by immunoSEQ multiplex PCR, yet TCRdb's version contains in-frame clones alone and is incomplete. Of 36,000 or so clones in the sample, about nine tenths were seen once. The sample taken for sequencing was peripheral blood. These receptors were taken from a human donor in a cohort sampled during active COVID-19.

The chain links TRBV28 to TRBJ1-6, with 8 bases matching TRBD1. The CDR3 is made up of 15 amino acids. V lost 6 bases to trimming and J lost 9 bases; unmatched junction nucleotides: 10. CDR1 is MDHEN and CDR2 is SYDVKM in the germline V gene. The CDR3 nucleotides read TGTGCCAGCAGACAAGGGACAGGATGGGGTTCACCCCTCCACTTT. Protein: CASRQGTGWGSPLHF. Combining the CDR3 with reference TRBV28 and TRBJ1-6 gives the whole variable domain DVKVTQSSRYLVKRTGEKVFLECVQDMDHENMFWYRQDPGLGLRLIYFSYDVKMKEKGDIPEGYSVSREKKERFSLILESASTNQTSMYLCASRQGTGWGSPLHFGNGTRLTVT.

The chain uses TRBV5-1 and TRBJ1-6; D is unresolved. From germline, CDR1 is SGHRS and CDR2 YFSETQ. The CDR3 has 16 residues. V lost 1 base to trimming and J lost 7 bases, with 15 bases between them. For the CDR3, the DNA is TGCGCCAGCAGCTTGCAGTCCTCAGGCTTAAATTCACCCCTCCACTTT. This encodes CASSLQSSGLNSPLHF.

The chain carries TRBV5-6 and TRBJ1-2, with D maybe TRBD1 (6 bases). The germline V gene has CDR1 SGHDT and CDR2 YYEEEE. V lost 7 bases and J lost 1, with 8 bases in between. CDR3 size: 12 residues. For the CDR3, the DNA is TGTGCCAGCGGACAGATTAACTATGGCTACACCTTC. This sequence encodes CASGQINYGYTF.

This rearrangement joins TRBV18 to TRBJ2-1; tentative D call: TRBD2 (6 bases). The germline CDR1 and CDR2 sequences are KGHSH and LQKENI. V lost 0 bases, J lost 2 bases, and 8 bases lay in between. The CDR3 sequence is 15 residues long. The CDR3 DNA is TGTGCCAGCTCACCACCGGGACTCGCCTACAATGAGCAGTTCTTC. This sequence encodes CASSPPGLAYNEQFF.

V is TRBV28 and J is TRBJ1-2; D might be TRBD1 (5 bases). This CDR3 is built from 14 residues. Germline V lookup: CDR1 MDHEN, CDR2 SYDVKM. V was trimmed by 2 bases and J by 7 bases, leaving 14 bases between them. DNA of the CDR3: TGTGCCAGCAGTTTACAAGCGCAGGGCCCTGGCTACACCTTC. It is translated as CASSLQAQGPGYTF.

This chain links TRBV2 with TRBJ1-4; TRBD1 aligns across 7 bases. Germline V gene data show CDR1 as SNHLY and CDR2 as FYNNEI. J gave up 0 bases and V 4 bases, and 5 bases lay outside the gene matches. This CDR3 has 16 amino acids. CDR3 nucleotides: TGTGCCAGCAGTGGGGGACAGATAACAACTAATGAAAAACTGTTTTTT. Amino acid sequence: CASSGGQITTNEKLFF.

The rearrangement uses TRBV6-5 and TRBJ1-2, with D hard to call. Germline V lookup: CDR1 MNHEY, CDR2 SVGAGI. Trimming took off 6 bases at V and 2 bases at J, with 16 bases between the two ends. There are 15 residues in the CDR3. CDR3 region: CASRVPGGINYGYTF. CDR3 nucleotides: TGTGCCAGCAGAGTGCCAGGCGGGATCAACTATGGCTACACCTTC.

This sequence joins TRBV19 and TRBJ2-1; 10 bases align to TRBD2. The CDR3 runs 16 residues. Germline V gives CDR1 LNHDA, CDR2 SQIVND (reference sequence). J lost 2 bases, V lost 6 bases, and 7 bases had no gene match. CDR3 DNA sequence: TGTGCCAGTAGACCAGGGAGCGGGAGGGCCTACAATGAGCAGTTCTTC. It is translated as CASRPGSGRAYNEQFF.

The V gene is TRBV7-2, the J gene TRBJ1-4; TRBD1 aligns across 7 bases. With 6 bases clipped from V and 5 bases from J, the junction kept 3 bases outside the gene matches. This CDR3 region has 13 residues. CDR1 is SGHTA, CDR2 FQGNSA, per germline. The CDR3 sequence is CASRGGQNEKLFF. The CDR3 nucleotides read TGTGCCAGCAGAGGGGGCCAAAATGAAAAACTGTTTTTT.

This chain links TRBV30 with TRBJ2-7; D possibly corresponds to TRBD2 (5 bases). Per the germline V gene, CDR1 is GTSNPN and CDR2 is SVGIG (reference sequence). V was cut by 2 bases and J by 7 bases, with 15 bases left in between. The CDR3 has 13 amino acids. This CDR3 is CAWSTSPAGEQYF. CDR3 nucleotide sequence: TGTGCCTGGAGTACTAGTCCGGCCGGGGAGCAGTACTTC. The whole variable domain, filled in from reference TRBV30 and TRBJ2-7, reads SQTIHQWPATLVQPVGSPLSLECTVEGTSNPNLYWYRQAAGRGLQLLFYSVGIGQISSEVPQNLSASRPQDRQFILSSKKLLLSDSGFYLCAWSTSPAGEQYFGPGTRLTVT.

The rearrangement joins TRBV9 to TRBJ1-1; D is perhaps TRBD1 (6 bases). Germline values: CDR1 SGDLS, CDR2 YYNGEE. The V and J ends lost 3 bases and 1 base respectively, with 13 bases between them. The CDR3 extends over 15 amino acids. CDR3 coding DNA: TGTGCCAGCAGCGACCTACAGGGTCGGAACACTGAAGCTTTCTTT. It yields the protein CASSDLQGRNTEAFF.

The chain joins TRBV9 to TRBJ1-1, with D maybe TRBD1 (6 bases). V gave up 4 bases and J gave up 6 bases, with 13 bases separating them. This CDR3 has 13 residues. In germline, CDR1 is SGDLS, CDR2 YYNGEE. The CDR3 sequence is CASSPGGGAEAFF. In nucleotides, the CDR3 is TGTGCCAGCAGCCCCGGAGGGGGGGCTGAAGCTTTCTTT.

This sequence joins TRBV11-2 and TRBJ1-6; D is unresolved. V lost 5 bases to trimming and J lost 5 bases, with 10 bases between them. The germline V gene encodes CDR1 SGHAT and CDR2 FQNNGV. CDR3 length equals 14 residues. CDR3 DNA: TGTGCCAGCAGCCGGACCGGGAATAATTCACCCCTCCACTTT. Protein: CASSRTGNNSPLHF. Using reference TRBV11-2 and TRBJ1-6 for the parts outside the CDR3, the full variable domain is EAGVAQSPRYKIIEKRQSVAFWCNPISGHATLYWYQQILGQGPKLLIQFQNNGVVDDSQLPKDRFSAERLKGVDSTLKIQPAKLEDSAVYLCASSRTGNNSPLHFGNGTRLTVT.

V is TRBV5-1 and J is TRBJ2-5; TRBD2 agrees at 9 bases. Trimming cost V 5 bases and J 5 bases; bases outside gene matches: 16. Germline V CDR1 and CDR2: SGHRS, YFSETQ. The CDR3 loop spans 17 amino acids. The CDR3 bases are TGCGCCAGCAGTCTCCCCCGGCGGGAGGGCCGGAATGAGACCCAGTACTTC. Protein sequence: CASSLPRREGRNETQYF.

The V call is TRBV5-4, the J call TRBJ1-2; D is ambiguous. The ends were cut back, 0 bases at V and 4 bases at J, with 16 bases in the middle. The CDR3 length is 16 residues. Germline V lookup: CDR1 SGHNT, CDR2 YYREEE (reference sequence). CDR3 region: CASSLAGGSRAYGYTF. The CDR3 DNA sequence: TGTGCCAGCAGCTTGGCCGGAGGTTCAAGGGCCTATGGCTACACCTTC. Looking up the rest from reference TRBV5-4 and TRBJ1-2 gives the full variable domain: ETGVTQSPTHLIKTRGQQVTLRCSSQSGHNTVSWYQQALGQGPQFIFQYYREEENGRGNFPPRFSGLQFPNYSSELNVNALELDDSALYLCASSLAGGSRAYGYTFGSGTRLTVV.

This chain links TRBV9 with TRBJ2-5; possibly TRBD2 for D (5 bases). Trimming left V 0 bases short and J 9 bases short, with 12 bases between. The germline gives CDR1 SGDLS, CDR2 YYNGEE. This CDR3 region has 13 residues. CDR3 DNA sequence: TGTGCCAGCAGCGTAGACATCTCCGGGGCCCAGTACTTC. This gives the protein CASSVDISGAQYF.

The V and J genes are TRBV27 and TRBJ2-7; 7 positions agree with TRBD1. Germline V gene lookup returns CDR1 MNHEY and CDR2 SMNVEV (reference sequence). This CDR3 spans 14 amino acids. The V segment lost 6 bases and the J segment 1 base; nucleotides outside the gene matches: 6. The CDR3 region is CASSLRQGSYEQYF. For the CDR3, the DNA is TGTGCCAGCAGCCTACGACAGGGTTCCTACGAGCAGTACTTC.

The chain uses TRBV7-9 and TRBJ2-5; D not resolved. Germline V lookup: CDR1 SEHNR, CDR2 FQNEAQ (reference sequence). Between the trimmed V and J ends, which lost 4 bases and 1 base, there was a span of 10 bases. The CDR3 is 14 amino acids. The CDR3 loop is CASSSDFAQETQYF. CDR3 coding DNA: TGTGCCAGCAGCTCCGACTTCGCCCAAGAGACCCAGTACTTC.